This T cell receptor beta chain emerged from a study of technical replicates of blood from a handful of donors. V lost 4 bases and J lost 3, with 17 bases in between. The germline V gene encodes CDR1 SGHKS and CDR2 YYEKEE (reference sequence). CDR3 length: 15 amino acids. Clones were read by immunoSEQ multiplex PCR, and TCRdb kept only the in-frame ones, dropping some. The sample records more than 90,000 clones, about 95% being singletons. The receptor was isolated from a human donor in good health. Input material: T cells isolated from PBMCs. The chain joins TRBV5-5 to TRBJ2-7, with D maybe TRBD1 (6 bases). The CDR3, as DNA: TGTGCCAGCAGCCAACAGGGTTTATCTCTCTACGAGCAGTACTTC. Its translation: CASSQQGLSLYEQYF.